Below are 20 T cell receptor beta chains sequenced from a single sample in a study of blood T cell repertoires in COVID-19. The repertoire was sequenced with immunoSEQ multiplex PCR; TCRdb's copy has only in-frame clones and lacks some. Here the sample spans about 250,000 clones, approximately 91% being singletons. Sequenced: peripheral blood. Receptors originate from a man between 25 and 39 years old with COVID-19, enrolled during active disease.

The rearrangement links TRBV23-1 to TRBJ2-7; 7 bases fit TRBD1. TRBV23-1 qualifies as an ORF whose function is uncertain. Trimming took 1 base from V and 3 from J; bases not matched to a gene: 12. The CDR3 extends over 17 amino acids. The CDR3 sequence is CASSQFPGRDSIYEQYF. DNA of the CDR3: TGCGCCAGCAGTCAATTCCCGGGCCGGGACAGCATCTACGAGCAGTACTTC.

The CDR3 sequence: CASSQEGYGGASQETQYF. CDR3 nucleotide sequence: TGCGCCAGCAGCCAAGAAGGTTATGGGGGGGCCTCCCAAGAGACCCAGTACTTC. The J gene is TRBJ2-5, the V gene TRBV4-1; maybe TRBD2 (7 bases). With 0 bases removed from V and 1 base from J, the gap between germline ends came to 18 bases. The germline gives CDR1 MGHRA, CDR2 YSYEKL. This CDR3 is built from 18 residues.

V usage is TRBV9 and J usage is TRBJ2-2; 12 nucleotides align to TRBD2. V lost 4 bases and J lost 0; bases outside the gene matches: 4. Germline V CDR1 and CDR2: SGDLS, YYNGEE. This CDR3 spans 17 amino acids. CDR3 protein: CASSPTSGGTNTGELFF. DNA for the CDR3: TGTGCCAGCAGCCCGACTAGCGGGGGAACGAACACCGGGGAGCTGTTTTTT. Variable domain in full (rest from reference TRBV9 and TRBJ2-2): DSGVTQTPKHLITATGQRVTLRCSPRSGDLSVYWYQQSLDQGLQFLIQYYNGEERAKGNILERFSAQQFPDLHSELNLSSLELGDSALYFCASSPTSGGTNTGELFFGEGSRLTVL.

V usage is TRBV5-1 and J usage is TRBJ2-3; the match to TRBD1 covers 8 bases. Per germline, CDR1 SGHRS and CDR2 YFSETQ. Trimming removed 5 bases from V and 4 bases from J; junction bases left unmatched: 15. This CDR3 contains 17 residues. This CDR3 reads CASRPGSGGLLADTQYF. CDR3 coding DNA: TGCGCCAGCAGACCCGGGTCAGGGGGCCTTCTTGCAGATACGCAGTATTTT.

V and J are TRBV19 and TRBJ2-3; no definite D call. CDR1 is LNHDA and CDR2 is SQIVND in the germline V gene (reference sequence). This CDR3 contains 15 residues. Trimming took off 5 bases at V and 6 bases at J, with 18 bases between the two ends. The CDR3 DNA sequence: TGTGCCAGTAGTTCCCGAGGCGGAATGGCGGATACGCAGTATTTT. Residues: CASSSRGGMADTQYF.

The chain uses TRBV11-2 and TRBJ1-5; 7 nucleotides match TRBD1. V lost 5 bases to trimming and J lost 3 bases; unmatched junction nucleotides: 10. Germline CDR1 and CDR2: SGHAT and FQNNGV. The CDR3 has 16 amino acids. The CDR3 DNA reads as TGTGCCAGCAGCGCCAGGACAGGCCGCACCAATCAGCCCCAGCATTTT. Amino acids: CASSARTGRTNQPQHF.

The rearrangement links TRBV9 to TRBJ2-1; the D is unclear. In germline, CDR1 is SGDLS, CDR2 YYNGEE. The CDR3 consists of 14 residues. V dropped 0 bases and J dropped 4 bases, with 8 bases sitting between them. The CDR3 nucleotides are TGTGCCAGCAGCGTAGCTAACGGTTACAATGAGCAGTTCTTC. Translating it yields CASSVANGYNEQFF.

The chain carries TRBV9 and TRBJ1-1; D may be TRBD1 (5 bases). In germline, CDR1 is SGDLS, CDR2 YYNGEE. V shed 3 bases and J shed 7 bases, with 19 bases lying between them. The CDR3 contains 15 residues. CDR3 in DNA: TGTGCCAGCAGCGGTCCGGGACTCAAAACGGGTGAAGCTTTCTTT. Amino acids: CASSGPGLKTGEAFF.

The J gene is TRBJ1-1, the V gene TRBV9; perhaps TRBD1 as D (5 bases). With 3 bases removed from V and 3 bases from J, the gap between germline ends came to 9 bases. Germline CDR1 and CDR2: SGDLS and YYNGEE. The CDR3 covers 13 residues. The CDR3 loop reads CASSAREDTEAFF. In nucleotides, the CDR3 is TGTGCCAGCAGCGCCAGGGAGGACACTGAAGCTTTCTTT.

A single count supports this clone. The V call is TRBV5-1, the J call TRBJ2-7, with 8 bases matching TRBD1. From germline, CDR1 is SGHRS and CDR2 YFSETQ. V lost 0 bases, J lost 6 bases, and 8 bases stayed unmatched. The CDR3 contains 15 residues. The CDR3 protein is CASSLVGTGLPEQYF. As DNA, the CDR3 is TGCGCCAGCAGCTTGGTAGGGACAGGTCTTCCCGAGCAGTACTTC.

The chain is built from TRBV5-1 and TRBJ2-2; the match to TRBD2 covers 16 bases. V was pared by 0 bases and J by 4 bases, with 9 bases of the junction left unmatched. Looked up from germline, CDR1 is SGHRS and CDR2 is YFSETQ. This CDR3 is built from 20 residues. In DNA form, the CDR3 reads TGCGCCAGCAGCTTGGATCCGGGACTAGCGGGGGGGCCAGGCACCGGGGAGCTGTTTTTT. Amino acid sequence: CASSLDPGLAGGPGTGELFF.

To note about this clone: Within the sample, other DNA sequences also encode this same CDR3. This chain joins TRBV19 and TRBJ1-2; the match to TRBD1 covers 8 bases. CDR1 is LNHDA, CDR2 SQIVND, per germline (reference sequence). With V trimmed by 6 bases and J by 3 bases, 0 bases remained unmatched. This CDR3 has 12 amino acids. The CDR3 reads CASRQGDYGYTF. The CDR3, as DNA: TGTGCCAGTAGACAGGGGGACTATGGCTACACCTTC.

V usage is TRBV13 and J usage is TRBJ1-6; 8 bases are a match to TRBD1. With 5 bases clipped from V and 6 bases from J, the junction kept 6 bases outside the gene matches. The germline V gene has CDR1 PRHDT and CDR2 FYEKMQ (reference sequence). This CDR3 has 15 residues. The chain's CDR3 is CASSDDRGGNSPLHF. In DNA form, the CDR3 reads TGTGCCAGCAGCGACGACAGGGGTGGTAATTCACCCCTCCACTTT. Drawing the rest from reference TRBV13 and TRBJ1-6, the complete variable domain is AAGVIQSPRHLIKEKRETATLKCYPIPRHDTVYWYQQGPGQDPQFLISFYEKMQSDKGSIPDRFSAQQFSDYHSELNMSSLELGDSALYFCASSDDRGGNSPLHFGNGTRLTVT.

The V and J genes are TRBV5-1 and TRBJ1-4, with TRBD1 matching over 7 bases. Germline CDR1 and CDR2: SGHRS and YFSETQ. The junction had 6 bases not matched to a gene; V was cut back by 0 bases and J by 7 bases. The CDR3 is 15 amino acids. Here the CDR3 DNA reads TGCGCCAGCAGCTTGGAAGGGACAGTGGTTGAAAAACTGTTTTTT. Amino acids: CASSLEGTVVEKLFF. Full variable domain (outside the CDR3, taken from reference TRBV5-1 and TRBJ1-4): KAGVTQTPRYLIKTRGQQVTLSCSPISGHRSVSWYQQTPGQGLQFLFEYFSETQRNKGNFPGRFSGRQFSNSRSEMNVSTLELGDSALYLCASSLEGTVVEKLFFGSGTQLSVL.

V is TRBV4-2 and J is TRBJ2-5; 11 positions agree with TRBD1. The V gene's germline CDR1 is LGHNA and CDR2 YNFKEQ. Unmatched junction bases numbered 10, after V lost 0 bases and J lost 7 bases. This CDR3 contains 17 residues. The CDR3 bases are TGTGCCAGCAGCCAAGAAATGGGGGGACAGGGGGAAGGGACCCAGTACTTC. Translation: CASSQEMGGQGEGTQYF.

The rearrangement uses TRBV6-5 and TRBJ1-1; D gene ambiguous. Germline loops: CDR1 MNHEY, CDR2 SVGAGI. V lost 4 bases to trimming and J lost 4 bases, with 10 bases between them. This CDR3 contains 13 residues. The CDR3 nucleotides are TGTGCCAGCAGTTTATACATCCGCACTGAAGCTTTCTTT. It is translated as CASSLYIRTEAFF.

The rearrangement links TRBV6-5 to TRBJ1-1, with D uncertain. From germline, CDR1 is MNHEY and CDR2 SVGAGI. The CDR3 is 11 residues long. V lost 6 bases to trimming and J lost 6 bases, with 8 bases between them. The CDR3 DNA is TGTGCCAGCAGCCCAATTTCTGAAGCTTTCTTT. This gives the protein CASSPISEAFF.

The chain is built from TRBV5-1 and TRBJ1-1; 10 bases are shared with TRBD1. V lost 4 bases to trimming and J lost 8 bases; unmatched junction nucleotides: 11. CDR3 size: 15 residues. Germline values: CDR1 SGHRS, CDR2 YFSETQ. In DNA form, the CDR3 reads TGCGCCAGCAGCCATGGGACAGGGGAGAGGAGGGAAGCTTTCTTT. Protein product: CASSHGTGERREAFF.

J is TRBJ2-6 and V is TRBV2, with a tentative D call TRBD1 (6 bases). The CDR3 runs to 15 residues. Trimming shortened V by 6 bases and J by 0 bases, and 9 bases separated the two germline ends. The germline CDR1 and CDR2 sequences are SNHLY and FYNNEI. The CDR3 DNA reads TGTGCCAGCAGCCGGGACAACTCTGGGGCCAACGTCCTGACTTTC. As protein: CASSRDNSGANVLTF.

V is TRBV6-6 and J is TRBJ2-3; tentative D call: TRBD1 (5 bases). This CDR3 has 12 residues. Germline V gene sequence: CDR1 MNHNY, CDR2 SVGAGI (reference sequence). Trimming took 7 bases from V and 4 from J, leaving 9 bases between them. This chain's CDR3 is CASNQGSDTQYF. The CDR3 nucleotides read TGTGCCAGCAATCAGGGTTCAGATACGCAGTATTTT.